One TCR beta chain is described in this entry. The V end lost 1 base, the J end lost 2 bases, and 15 bases lay between the germline ends. This CDR3 has 16 amino acids. Germline V lookup: CDR1 LGHNA, CDR2 YNFKEQ. The assay was immunoSEQ multiplex PCR, and TCRdb's table has in-frame clones only and misses some. There are 57,000 or so clones in the sample; around 85% occur only once, and 20% lies in the top ten. The entry originates in a study of blood T cell repertoires in COVID-19. Overall study context: Whether acute or convalescent, the COVID-19 samples came from the United States, Italy and Spain.

The source material was peripheral blood. The source of this sequence is an elderly woman with active or convalescent COVID-19. This chain links TRBV4-2 with TRBJ2-7; D may be TRBD2 (6 bases). CDR3 amino acids: CASSQARTGVAYEQYF. The CDR3 bases are TGTGCCAGCAGCCAAGCCCGTACGGGGGTCGCCTACGAGCAGTACTTC.